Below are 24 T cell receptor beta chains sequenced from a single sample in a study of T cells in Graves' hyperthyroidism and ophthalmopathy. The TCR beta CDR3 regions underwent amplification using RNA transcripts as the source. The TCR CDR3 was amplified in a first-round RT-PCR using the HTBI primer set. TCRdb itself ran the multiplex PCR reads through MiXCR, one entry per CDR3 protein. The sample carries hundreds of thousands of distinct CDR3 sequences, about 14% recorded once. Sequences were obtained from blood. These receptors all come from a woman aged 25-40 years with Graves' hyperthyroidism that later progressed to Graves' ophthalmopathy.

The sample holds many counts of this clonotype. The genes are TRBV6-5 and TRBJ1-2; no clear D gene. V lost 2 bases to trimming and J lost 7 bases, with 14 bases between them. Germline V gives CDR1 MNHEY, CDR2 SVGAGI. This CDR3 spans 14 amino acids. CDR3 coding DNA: TGTGCCAGCAGTTACGAGTTGGGCGTGAGTGGCTACACCTTC. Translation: CASSYELGVSGYTF.

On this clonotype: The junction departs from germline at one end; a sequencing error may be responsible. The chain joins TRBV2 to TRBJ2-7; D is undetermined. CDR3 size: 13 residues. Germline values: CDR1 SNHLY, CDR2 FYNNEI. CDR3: CASTPIPSYEQYF. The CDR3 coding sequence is TGCGCCAGCACCCCTATTCCATCCTACGAGCAGTACTTC.

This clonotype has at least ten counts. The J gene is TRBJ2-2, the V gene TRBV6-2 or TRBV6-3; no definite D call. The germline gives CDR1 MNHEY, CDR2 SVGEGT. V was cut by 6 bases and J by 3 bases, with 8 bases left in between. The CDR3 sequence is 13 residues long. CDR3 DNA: TGTGCCAGCAGAACCTATTACACCGGGGAGCTGTTTTTT. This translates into CASRTYYTGELFF.

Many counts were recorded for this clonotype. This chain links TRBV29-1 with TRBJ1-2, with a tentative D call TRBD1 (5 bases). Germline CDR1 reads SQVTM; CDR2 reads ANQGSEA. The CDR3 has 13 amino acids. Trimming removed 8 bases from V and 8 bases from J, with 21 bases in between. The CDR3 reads CSNGPGSAGGYTF. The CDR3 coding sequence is TGCAGCAACGGCCCAGGGTCCGCCGGCGGCTACACCTTC.

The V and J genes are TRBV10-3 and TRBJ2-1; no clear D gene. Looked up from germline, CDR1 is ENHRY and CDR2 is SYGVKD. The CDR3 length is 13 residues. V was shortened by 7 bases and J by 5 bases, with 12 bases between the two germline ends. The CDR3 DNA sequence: TGTGCCATCACCCATTCTGAGAACAATGAGCAGTTCTTC. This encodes CAITHSENNEQFF.

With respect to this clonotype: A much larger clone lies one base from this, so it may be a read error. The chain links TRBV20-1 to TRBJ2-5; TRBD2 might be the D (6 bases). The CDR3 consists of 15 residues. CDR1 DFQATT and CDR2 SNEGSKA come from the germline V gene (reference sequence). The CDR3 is CSARGRPSEQEAQYF. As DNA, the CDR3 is TGCAGTGCTAGAGGTCGGCCTAGCGAACAAGAGGCCCAGTACTTC.

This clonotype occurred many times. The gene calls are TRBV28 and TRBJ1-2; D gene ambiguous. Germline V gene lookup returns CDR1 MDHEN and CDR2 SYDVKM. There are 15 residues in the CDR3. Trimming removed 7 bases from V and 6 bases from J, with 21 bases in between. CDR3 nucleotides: TGTGCCAGCACCGTCCTCAACCTCGTTGGGGATGGCTACACCTTC. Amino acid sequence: CASTVLNLVGDGYTF.

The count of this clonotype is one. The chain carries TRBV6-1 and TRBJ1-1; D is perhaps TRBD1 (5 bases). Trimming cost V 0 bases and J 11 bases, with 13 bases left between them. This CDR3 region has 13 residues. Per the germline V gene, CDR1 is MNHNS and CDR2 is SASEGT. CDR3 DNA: TGTGCCAGCAGTGAAGCCAGAGGGGCGCGGGCTTTCTTT. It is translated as CASSEARGARAFF.

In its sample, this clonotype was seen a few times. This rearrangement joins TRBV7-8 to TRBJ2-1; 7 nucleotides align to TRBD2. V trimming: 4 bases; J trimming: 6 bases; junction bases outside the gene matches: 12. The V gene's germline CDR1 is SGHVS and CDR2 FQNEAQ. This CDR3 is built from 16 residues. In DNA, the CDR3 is TGTGCCAGCAGCTCCGTTGGGGGAGGGATCCCCAATGAGCAGTTCTTC. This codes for CASSSVGGGIPNEQFF. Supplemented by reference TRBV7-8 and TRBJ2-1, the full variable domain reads GAGVSQSPRYKVAKRGQDVALRCDPISGHVSLFWYQQALGQGPEFLTYFQNEAQLDKSGLPSDRFFAERPEGSVSTLKIQRTQQEDSAVYLCASSSVGGGIPNEQFFGPGTRLTVL.

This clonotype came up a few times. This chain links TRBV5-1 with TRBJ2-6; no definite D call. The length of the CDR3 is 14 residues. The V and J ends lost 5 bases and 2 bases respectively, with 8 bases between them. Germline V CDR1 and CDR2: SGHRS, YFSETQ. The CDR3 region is CASRPVTGANVLTF. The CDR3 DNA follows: TGCGCCAGCAGGCCCGTGACTGGGGCCAACGTCCTGACTTTC. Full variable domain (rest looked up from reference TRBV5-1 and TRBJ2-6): KAGVTQTPRYLIKTRGQQVTLSCSPISGHRSVSWYQQTPGQGLQFLFEYFSETQRNKGNFPGRFSGRQFSNSRSEMNVSTLELGDSALYLCASRPVTGANVLTFGAGSRLTVL.

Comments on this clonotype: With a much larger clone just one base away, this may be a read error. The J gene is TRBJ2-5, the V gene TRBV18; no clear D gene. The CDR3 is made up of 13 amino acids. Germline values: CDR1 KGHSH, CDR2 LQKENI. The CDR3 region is CVSSRGPGETQYF. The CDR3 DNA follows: TGTGTCAGCTCGCGTGGGCCCGGAGAGACCCAGTACTTC. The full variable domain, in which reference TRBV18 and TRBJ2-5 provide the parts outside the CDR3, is NAGVMQNPRHLVRRRGQEARLRCSPMKGHSHVYWYRQLPEEGLKFMVYLQKENIIDESGMPKERFSAEFPKEGPSILRIQQVVRGDSAAYFCVSSRGPGETQYFGPGTRLLVL.

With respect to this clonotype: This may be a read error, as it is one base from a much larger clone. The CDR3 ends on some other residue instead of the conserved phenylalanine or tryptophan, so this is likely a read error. The CDR3 is CASSVGQTQETQYS. The CDR3 nucleotides read TGTGCCAGCAGCGTAGGTCAGACCCAAGAGACCCAGTACTCC. The chain has TRBV9 and TRBJ2-5; D call uncertain. Germline CDR1 SGDLS, CDR2 YYNGEE. This CDR3 contains 14 residues. V dropped 0 bases and J dropped 1 base, with 7 bases sitting between them.

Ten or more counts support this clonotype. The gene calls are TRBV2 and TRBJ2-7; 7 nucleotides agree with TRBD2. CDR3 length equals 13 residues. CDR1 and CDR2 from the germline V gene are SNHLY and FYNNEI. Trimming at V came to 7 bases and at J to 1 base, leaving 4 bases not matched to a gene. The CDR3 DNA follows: TGTGCCAGCAAAACGGGAGGTTCCTACGAGCAGTACTTC. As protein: CASKTGGSYEQYF.

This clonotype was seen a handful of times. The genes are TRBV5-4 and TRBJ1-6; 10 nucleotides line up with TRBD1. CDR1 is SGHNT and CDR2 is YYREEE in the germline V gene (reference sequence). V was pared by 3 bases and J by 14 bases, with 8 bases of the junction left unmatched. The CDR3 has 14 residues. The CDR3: CASSSKRDRGTLHF. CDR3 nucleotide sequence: TGTGCCAGCAGCTCAAAGAGGGACAGGGGCACCCTCCACTTT.

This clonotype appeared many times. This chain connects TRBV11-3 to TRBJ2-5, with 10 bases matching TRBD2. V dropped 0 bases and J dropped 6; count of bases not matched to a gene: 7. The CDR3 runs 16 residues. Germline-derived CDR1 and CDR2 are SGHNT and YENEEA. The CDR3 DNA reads TGTGCCAGCAGCTTAGAACAGCGGGAGGGGGATAAGACCCAGTACTTC. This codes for CASSLEQREGDKTQYF.

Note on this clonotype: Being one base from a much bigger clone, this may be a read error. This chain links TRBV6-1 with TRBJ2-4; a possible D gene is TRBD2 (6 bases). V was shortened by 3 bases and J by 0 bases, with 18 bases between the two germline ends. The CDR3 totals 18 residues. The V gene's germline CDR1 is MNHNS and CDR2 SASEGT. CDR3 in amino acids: CASSEGNSGAAAKNIQYF. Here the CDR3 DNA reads TGTGCCAGCAGTGAGGGCAATAGCGGTGCGGCAGCCAAAAACATTCAGTACTTC.

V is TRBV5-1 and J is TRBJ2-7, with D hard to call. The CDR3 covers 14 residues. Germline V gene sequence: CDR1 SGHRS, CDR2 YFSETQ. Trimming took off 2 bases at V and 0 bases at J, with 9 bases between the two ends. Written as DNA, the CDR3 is TGCGCCAGCAGCTTTAGAGAGAGCTCCTACGAGCAGTACTTC. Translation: CASSFRESSYEQYF.

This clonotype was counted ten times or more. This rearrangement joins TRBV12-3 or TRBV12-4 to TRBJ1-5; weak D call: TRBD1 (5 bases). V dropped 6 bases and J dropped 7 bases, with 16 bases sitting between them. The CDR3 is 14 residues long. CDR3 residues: CASSPAQGGQPQHF. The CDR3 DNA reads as TGTGCCAGCAGCCCAGCGCAGGGCGGACAGCCCCAGCATTTT.

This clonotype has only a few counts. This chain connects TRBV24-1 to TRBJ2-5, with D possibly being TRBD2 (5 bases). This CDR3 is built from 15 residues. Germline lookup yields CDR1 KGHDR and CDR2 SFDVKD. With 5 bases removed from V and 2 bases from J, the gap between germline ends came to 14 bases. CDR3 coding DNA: TGTGCCACCAGTGCCTCGGGAAGATTACAAGAGACCCAGTACTTC. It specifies CATSASGRLQETQYF.

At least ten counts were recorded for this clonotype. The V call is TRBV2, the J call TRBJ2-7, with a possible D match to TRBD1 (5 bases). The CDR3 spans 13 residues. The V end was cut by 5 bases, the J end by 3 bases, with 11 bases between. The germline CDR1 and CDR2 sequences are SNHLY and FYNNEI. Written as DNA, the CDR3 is TGTGCCAGCAGTCCTTACGACAGCTACGAGCAGTACTTC. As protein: CASSPYDSYEQYF. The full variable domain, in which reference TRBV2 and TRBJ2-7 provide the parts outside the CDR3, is EPEVTQTPSHQVTQMGQEVILRCVPISNHLYFYWYRQILGQKVEFLVSFYNNEISEKSEIFDDQFSVERPDGSNFTLKIRSTKLEDSAMYFCASSPYDSYEQYFGPGTRLTVT.

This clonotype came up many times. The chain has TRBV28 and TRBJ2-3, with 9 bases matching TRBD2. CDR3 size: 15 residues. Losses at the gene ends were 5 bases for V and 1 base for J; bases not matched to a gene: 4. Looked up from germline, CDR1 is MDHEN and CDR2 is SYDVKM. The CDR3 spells CASSPRLAGTDTQYF. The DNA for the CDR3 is TGTGCCAGCAGTCCCCGACTAGCGGGCACAGATACGCAGTATTTT.

In DNA, the CDR3 is TGCAGCGTTGAAGATAAAAGGGTTGGCCGCTACGAGCAGTACTTC. Protein: CSVEDKRVGRYEQYF. V gene TRBV29-1 combines with J gene TRBJ2-7; D remains unclear. Trimming took 0 bases from V and 3 from J, leaving 15 bases between them. CDR3 size: 15 residues. Germline V gives CDR1 SQVTM, CDR2 ANQGSEA.

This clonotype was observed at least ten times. CDR3 nucleotide sequence: TGTGCCAGCAGTTACCCGACAGGGTCGGGCTACACCTTC. Translating gives CASSYPTGSGYTF. The V gene is TRBV6-6, the J gene TRBJ1-2; 7 bases map to TRBD1. V shed 2 bases and J 8 bases; nucleotides not matched to a gene: 5. The CDR3 consists of 13 residues. Germline-derived CDR1 and CDR2 are MNHNY and SVGAGI (reference sequence).

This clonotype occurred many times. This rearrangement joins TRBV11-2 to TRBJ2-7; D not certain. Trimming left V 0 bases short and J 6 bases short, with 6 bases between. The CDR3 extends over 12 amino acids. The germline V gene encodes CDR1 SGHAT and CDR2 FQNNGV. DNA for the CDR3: TGTGCCAGCAGCTTAGATAGGACCGAGCAGTACTTC. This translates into CASSLDRTEQYF.